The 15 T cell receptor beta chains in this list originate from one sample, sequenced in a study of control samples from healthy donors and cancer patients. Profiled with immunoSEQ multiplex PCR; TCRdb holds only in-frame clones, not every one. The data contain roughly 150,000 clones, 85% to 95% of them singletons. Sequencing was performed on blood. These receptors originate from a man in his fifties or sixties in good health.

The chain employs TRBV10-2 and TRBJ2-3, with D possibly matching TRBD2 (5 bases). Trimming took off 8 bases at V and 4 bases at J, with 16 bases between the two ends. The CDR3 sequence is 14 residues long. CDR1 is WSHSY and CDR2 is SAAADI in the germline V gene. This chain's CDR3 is CASQNAGWADTQYF. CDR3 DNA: TGCGCCAGCCAAAACGCGGGTTGGGCAGATACGCAGTATTTT.

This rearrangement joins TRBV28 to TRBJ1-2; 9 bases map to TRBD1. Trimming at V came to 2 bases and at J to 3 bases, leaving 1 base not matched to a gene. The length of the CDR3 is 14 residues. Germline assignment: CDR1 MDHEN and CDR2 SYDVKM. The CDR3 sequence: CASSLTGGDYGYTF. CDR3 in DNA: TGTGCCAGCAGTTTAACAGGGGGCGACTATGGCTACACCTTC.

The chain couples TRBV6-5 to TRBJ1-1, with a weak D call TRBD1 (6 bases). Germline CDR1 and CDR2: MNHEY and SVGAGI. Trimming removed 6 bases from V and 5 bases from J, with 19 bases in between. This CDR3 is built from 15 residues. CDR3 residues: CASRDSRGDWTEAFF. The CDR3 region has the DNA TGTGCCAGCAGGGACTCCAGGGGAGATTGGACTGAAGCTTTCTTT.

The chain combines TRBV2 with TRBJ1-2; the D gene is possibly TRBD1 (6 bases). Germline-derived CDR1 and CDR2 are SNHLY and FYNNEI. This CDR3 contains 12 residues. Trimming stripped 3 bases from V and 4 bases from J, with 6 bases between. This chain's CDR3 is CASSETGYGYTF. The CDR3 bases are TGTGCCAGCAGTGAGACAGGCTATGGCTACACCTTC. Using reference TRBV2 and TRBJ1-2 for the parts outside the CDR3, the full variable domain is EPEVTQTPSHQVTQMGQEVILRCVPISNHLYFYWYRQILGQKVEFLVSFYNNEISEKSEIFDDQFSVERPDGSNFTLKIRSTKLEDSAMYFCASSETGYGYTFGSGTRLTVV.

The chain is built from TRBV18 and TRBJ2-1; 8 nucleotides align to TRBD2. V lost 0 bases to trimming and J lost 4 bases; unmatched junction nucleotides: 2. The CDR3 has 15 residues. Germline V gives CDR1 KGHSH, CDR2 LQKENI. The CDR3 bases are TGTGCCAGCTCACCACCGGCGGGAGGTTACAATGAGCAGTTCTTC. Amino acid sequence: CASSPPAGGYNEQFF.

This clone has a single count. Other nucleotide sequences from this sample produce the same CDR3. The CDR3 region is CASSVVGGEQYF. In DNA form, the CDR3 reads TGTGCCAGCAGCGTAGTTGGGGGAGAGCAGTACTTC. V usage is TRBV9 and J usage is TRBJ2-7; D could derive from TRBD1 or TRBD2 (5 bases each). With 0 bases removed from V and 7 bases from J, the gap between germline ends came to 8 bases. The CDR3 contains 12 residues. Germline CDR1 reads SGDLS; CDR2 reads YYNGEE.

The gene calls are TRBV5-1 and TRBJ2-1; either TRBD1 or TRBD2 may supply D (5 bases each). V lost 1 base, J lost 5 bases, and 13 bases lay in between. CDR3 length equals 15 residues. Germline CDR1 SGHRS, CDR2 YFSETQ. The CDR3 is CASSLLGVAHNEQFF. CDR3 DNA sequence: TGCGCCAGCAGCTTGTTGGGGGTGGCGCACAATGAGCAGTTCTTC.

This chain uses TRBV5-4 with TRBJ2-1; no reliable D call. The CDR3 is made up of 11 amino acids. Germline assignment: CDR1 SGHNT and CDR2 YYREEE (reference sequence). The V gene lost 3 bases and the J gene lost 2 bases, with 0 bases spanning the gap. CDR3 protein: CASSSYNEQFF. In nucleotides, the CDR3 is TGTGCCAGCAGCTCCTACAATGAGCAGTTCTTC.

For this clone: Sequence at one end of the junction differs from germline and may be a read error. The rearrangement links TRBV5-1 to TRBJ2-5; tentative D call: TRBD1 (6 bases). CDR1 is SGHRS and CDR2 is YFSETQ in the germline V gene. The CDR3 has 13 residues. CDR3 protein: CASSSGVRESQYF. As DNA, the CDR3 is TGCGCCAGCAGCTCAGGGGTAAGAGAGTCCCAGTACTTC. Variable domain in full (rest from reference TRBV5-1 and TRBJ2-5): KAGVTQTPRYLIKTRGQQVTLSCSPISGHRSVSWYQQTPGQGLQFLFEYFSETQRNKGNFPGRFSGRQFSNSRSEMNVSTLELGDSALYLCASSSGVRESQYFGPGTRLLVL.

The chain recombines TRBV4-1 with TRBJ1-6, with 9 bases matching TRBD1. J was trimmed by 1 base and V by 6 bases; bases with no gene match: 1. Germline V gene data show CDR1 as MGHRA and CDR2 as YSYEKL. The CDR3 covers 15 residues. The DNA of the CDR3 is TGCGCCAGCAGACAGGGGGCATCCTATAATTCACCCCTCCACTTT. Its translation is CASRQGASYNSPLHF.

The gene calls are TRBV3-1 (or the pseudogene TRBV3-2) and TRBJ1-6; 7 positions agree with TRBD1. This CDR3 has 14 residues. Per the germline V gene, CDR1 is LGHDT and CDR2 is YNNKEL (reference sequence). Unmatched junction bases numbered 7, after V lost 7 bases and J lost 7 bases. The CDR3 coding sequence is TGTGCCAGCACCGTACAGGGGTCCAATTCACCCCTCCACTTT. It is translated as CASTVQGSNSPLHF.

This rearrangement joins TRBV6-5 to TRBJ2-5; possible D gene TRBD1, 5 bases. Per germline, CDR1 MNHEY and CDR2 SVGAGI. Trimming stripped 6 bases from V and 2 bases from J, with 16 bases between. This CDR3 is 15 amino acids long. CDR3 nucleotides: TGTGCCAGCAGGAAACAGGCCTCACAACAAGAGACCCAGTACTTC. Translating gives CASRKQASQQETQYF.

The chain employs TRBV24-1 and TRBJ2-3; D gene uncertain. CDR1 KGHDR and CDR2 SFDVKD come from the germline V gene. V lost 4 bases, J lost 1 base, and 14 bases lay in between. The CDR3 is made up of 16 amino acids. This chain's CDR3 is CATSDPIAGGTDTQYF. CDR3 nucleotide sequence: TGTGCCACCAGTGACCCGATTGCTGGGGGCACAGATACGCAGTATTTT.

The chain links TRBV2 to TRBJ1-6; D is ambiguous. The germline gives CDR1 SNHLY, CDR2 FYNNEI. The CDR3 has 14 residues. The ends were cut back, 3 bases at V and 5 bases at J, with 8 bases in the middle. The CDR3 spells CASSDARNNSPLHF. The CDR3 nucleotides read TGTGCCAGCAGTGATGCCAGAAATAATTCACCCCTCCACTTT.

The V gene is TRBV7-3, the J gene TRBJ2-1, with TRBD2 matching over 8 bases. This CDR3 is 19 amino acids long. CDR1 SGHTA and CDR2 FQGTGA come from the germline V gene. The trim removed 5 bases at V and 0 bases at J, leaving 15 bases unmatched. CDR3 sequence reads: CASSPSALAAQSSYNEQFF. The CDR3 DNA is TGTGCCAGCAGCCCCTCGGCACTAGCGGCCCAGAGCTCCTACAATGAGCAGTTCTTC.